One sample yielded the 29 T cell receptor beta chains listed below, sequenced in a study of somatic mutations in cytotoxic T cells in rheumatoid arthritis. The protocol was immunoSEQ multiplex PCR, while the TCRdb copy is restricted to in-frame clones and leaves out a portion. The table lists about 25,000 clones, over 80% of them singletons. The sequencing input was CD8+ T cells sorted from blood. The receptors stem from a man over 45 in good health.

The chain links TRBV6-5 to TRBJ2-7, with 9 nucleotides matching TRBD2. With 0 bases clipped from V and 5 bases from J, the junction kept 8 bases outside the gene matches. The CDR3 runs to 16 residues. Germline V gene lookup returns CDR1 MNHEY and CDR2 SVGAGI. The CDR3 sequence: CASSYSKPAGGNEQYF. CDR3 nucleotide sequence: TGTGCCAGCAGTTACTCGAAGCCAGCGGGAGGTAACGAGCAGTACTTC.

The rearrangement uses TRBV25-1 and TRBJ2-2; D is ambiguous. CDR1 MGHDK and CDR2 SYGVNS come from the germline V gene. There are 12 residues in the CDR3. Trimming stripped 2 bases from V and 6 bases from J, with 4 bases between. The CDR3 nucleotides are TGTGCCAGCAGTGAAAGATCCGGGGAGCTGTTTTTT. Protein product: CASSERSGELFF.

This clone was seen only once. The genes are TRBV27 and TRBJ2-7, with D hard to call. The CDR3 consists of 13 residues. V lost 3 bases, J lost 4 bases, and 10 bases lay in between. The germline V gene encodes CDR1 MNHEY and CDR2 SMNVEV (reference sequence). The CDR3 coding sequence is TGTGCCAGCAGTTTGAGACTCCCTTACGAGCAGTACTTC. Residues: CASSLRLPYEQYF.

The rearrangement uses TRBV7-6 and TRBJ2-1; 10 bases line up with TRBD2. J was trimmed by 0 bases and V by 5 bases; bases with no gene match: 10. The CDR3 runs to 18 residues. CDR1 and CDR2 from the germline V gene are SGHVS and FNYEAQ. The chain's CDR3 is CASSAGLARPSSYNEQFF. The CDR3 DNA follows: TGTGCCAGCAGCGCGGGACTAGCGAGGCCGAGCTCCTACAATGAGCAGTTCTTC.

The J gene is TRBJ1-6, the V gene TRBV7-9; D is undetermined. V dropped 4 bases and J dropped 14 bases, with 9 bases sitting between them. The CDR3 contains 11 residues. The germline gives CDR1 SEHNR, CDR2 FQNEAQ (reference sequence). The chain's CDR3 is CASSSSLALHF. The CDR3 bases are TGTGCCAGCAGCTCGTCTCTGGCCCTCCACTTT. The whole variable domain, filled in from reference TRBV7-9 and TRBJ1-6, reads DTGVSQNPRHKITKRGQNVTFRCDPISEHNRLYWYRQTLGQGPEFLTYFQNEAQLEKSRLLSDRFSAERPKGSFSTLEIQRTEQGDSAMYLCASSSSLALHFGNGTRLTVT.

The chain recombines TRBV2 with TRBJ2-1; 9 bases line up with TRBD2. This CDR3 is 15 amino acids long. With 7 bases clipped from V and 5 bases from J, the junction kept 9 bases outside the gene matches. In germline, CDR1 is SNHLY, CDR2 FYNNEI. CDR3: CASTQRLAVDNEQFF. The CDR3 nucleotides are TGTGCCAGCACTCAAAGACTAGCGGTAGACAATGAGCAGTTCTTC.

The chain couples TRBV15 to TRBJ1-1, with D possibly TRBD1 on 6 matching bases. The V end lost 4 bases, the J end lost 6 bases, and 18 bases lay between the germline ends. The germline gives CDR1 LNHNV, CDR2 YYDKDF (reference sequence). The CDR3 is 15 amino acids. CDR3 sequence: CATSIRWEQGPEAFF. The CDR3 nucleotides read TGTGCCACCAGCATCCGTTGGGAACAGGGACCTGAAGCTTTCTTT. Together with reference TRBV15 and TRBJ1-1, the CDR3 gives the full variable domain: DAMVIQNPRYQVTQFGKPVTLSCSQTLNHNVMYWYQQKSSQAPKLLFHYYDKDFNNEADTPDNFQSRRPNTSFCFLDIRSPGLGDTAMYLCATSIRWEQGPEAFFGQGTRLTVV.

This clone was seen a single time. This chain uses TRBV7-8 with TRBJ2-7; 7 bases are a match to TRBD2. The junction had 15 bases not matched to a gene; V was cut back by 7 bases and J by 3 bases. In germline, CDR1 is SGHVS, CDR2 FQNEAQ. This CDR3 has 16 amino acids. The CDR3 is CASNPQGAGAVYEQYF. The DNA for the CDR3 is TGTGCCAGCAACCCTCAAGGGGCGGGAGCGGTCTACGAGCAGTACTTC.

The chain joins TRBV7-9 to TRBJ1-5; D remains ambiguous. The germline V and J ends were trimmed by 3 bases and 1 base, with 7 bases remaining between them. Germline V gene sequence: CDR1 SEHNR, CDR2 FQNEAQ (reference sequence). This CDR3 comprises 14 residues. The CDR3 coding sequence is TGTGCCAGCAGCTTCTGGATCAGCAATCAGCCCCAGCATTTT. Protein product: CASSFWISNQPQHF.

This clone was observed a single time. The chain combines TRBV5-1 with TRBJ2-1, with TRBD1 matching over 7 bases. Germline-derived CDR1 and CDR2 are SGHRS and YFSETQ. V gave up 4 bases and J gave up 5 bases; unmatched junction bases: 3. This CDR3 is built from 13 residues. CDR3 residues: CASSHGTDNEQFF. Here the CDR3 DNA reads TGCGCCAGCAGCCACGGGACAGACAATGAGCAGTTCTTC.

This chain joins TRBV5-8 and TRBJ2-5; 10 bases line up with TRBD2. V was clipped by 0 bases and J by 5 bases; unmatched bases: 10. Germline V lookup: CDR1 SGHTS, CDR2 YDEGEE. The CDR3 is 17 residues long. CDR3 nucleotides: TGTGCCAGCAGCTTGGAGTTGGCTAGCGGGAGACGGGAGACCCAGTACTTC. Amino acid sequence: CASSLELASGRRETQYF.

The V call is TRBV29-1, the J call TRBJ2-2, with 8 bases lining up with TRBD1. The V and J ends lost 5 bases and 6 bases, in that order; junction bases with no gene match: 8. The CDR3 is 14 residues long. Germline loops: CDR1 SQVTM, CDR2 ANQGSEA. The CDR3 spells CSVLGDRYPGELFF. Here the CDR3 DNA reads TGCAGCGTTCTCGGGGACAGGTATCCCGGGGAGCTGTTTTTT.

The chain combines TRBV29-1 with TRBJ2-2; the D call may be TRBD1 or TRBD2 (5 bases each). The V and J ends lost 8 bases and 5 bases respectively, with 15 bases between them. CDR3 length equals 13 residues. Per germline, CDR1 SQVTM and CDR2 ANQGSEA. The CDR3 region is CSSTTGPTGELFF. Written as DNA, the CDR3 is TGCAGCTCTACCACGGGACCTACCGGGGAGCTGTTTTTT.

The chain uses TRBV9 and TRBJ1-2; D is unresolved. CDR1 is SGDLS and CDR2 is YYNGEE in the germline V gene. The CDR3 loop spans 12 amino acids. V was cut by 0 bases and J by 6 bases, with 6 bases left in between. This chain's CDR3 is CASSVGLDGYTF. The CDR3 nucleotides are TGTGCCAGCAGCGTAGGTCTTGATGGCTACACCTTC.

In its sample, this clone was seen a few times. In nucleotides, the CDR3 is TGTGCCAGCAGCCCACAGGGGGCGAGTGAGCAGTTCTTC. Its translation is CASSPQGASEQFF. V usage is TRBV16 and J usage is TRBJ2-1; 9 positions match TRBD1. Germline V lookup: CDR1 KGHSY, CDR2 FQNENV. The CDR3 consists of 13 residues. Trimming at V came to 4 bases and at J to 9 bases, leaving 4 bases not matched to a gene. The full variable domain, rest sourced from reference TRBV16 and TRBJ2-1, is GEEVAQTPKHLVRGEGQKAKLYCAPIKGHSYVFWYQQVLKNEFKFLISFQNENVFDETGMPKERFSAKCLPNSPCSLEIQATKLEDSAVYFCASSPQGASEQFFGPGTRLTVL.

The chain is built from TRBV7-9 and TRBJ2-1; 13 nucleotides match TRBD2. Trimming at V came to 4 bases and at J to 4 bases, leaving 1 base not matched to a gene. The CDR3 covers 15 residues. The germline V gene encodes CDR1 SEHNR and CDR2 FQNEAQ (reference sequence). CDR3 sequence reads: CASSSLAGGYNEQFF. The CDR3 DNA reads as TGTGCCAGCAGCTCACTAGCGGGAGGGTACAATGAGCAGTTCTTC.

This sequence joins TRBV11-3 and TRBJ2-3; 9 nucleotides agree with TRBD2. Germline CDR1 is SGHNT and CDR2 is YENEEA. This CDR3 has 19 residues. V was clipped by 5 bases and J by 2 bases; unmatched bases: 17. Here the CDR3 DNA reads TGTGCCAGCAGCCCCTGGAATAGCGGGAGTAGGGGGGCCACAGATACGCAGTATTTT. Amino acids: CASSPWNSGSRGATDTQYF.

This chain links TRBV5-6 with TRBJ1-5, with no clear D. Trimming stripped 2 bases from V and 0 bases from J, with 9 bases between. Germline-derived CDR1 and CDR2 are SGHDT and YYEEEE. The CDR3 length is 15 residues. The CDR3 DNA reads TGTGCCAGCAGCTTAACACCCTATAGCAATCAGCCCCAGCATTTT. Its translation is CASSLTPYSNQPQHF.

The chain links TRBV9 to TRBJ1-5, with D unresolved. The CDR3 contains 13 residues. The V gene lost 6 bases and the J gene lost 2 bases, with 9 bases spanning the gap. CDR1 is SGDLS, CDR2 YYNGEE, per germline. The CDR3 region is CASNKDGNQPQHF. The CDR3 nucleotides are TGTGCCAGCAATAAGGACGGCAATCAGCCCCAGCATTTT.

The rearrangement joins TRBV11-2 to TRBJ2-7; the match to TRBD1 covers 10 bases. The length of the CDR3 is 17 residues. From germline, CDR1 is SGHAT and CDR2 FQNNGV. Trimming removed 5 bases from V and 4 bases from J; junction bases left unmatched: 14. The CDR3 here is CASSRIQTGGEFYEQYF. The CDR3 DNA follows: TGTGCCAGCAGCCGAATACAGACAGGGGGCGAGTTTTACGAGCAGTACTTC.

This chain joins TRBV13 and TRBJ2-3; 13 bases agree with TRBD2. Looked up from germline, CDR1 is PRHDT and CDR2 is FYEKMQ (reference sequence). The CDR3 spans 18 residues. Unmatched junction bases numbered 10, after V lost 5 bases and J lost 2 bases. The CDR3 loop is CASSRLTSGRPFTDTQYF. The CDR3 DNA reads TGTGCCAGCAGCCGATTGACTAGCGGGAGGCCTTTCACAGATACGCAGTATTTT.

This chain joins TRBV9 and TRBJ1-1; maybe TRBD1 (5 bases). Trimming removed 5 bases from V and 5 bases from J, with 13 bases in between. The germline gives CDR1 SGDLS, CDR2 YYNGEE. The CDR3 is 13 residues long. This CDR3 is CASSWVGGTEAFF. In DNA, the CDR3 is TGTGCCAGCAGTTGGGTCGGGGGGACTGAAGCTTTCTTT.

This clone was seen just once. The V and J genes are TRBV19 and TRBJ2-4, with a possible D match to TRBD1 (6 bases). The CDR3 spans 15 residues. Germline V gene sequence: CDR1 LNHDA, CDR2 SQIVND (reference sequence). The V gene lost 1 base and the J gene lost 11 bases, with 18 bases spanning the gap. CDR3 nucleotide sequence: TGTGCCAGTAGTATAGGAATGGGGGCGGGTCGCCTTCAGTACTTC. It codes for CASSIGMGAGRLQYF.

The chain recombines TRBV27 with TRBJ1-5; 7 bases align to TRBD1. The CDR3 extends over 16 amino acids. The trim removed 0 bases at V and 2 bases at J, leaving 4 bases unmatched. Germline-derived CDR1 and CDR2 are MNHEY and SMNVEV (reference sequence). In DNA, the CDR3 is TGTGCCAGCAGTTTATCAGGGGGCAATGGCAATCAGCCCCAGCATTTT. As protein: CASSLSGGNGNQPQHF.

This clone was seen once. In DNA form, the CDR3 reads TGTGCCAGCAGCTTAGCGGGACAGGACAATGAGCAGTTCTTC. Amino acids: CASSLAGQDNEQFF. This sequence joins TRBV7-7 and TRBJ2-1; 8 nucleotides line up with TRBD1. The CDR3 is 14 amino acids. V lost 0 bases and J lost 5; bases outside the gene matches: 0. The germline gives CDR1 SSHAT, CDR2 FNYEAQ (reference sequence). Complete variable domain (other parts from reference TRBV7-7 and TRBJ2-1): GAGVSQSPRYKVTKRGQDVTLRCDPISSHATLYWYQQALGQGPEFLTYFNYEAQPDKSGLPSDRFSAERPEGSISTLTIQRTEQRDSAMYRCASSLAGQDNEQFFGPGTRLTVL.

The genes are TRBV7-2 and TRBJ1-1; 9 positions agree with TRBD1. Trimming took 5 bases from V and 3 from J; bases not matched to a gene: 4. In germline, CDR1 is SGHTA, CDR2 FQGNSA. This CDR3 contains 14 residues. The CDR3 bases are TGTGCCAGCAGCCTAGGACAGGGGTACACTGAAGCTTTCTTT. Protein sequence: CASSLGQGYTEAFF. Supplemented by reference TRBV7-2 and TRBJ1-1, the full variable domain reads GAGVSQSPSNKVTEKGKDVELRCDPISGHTALYWYRQSLGQGLEFLIYFQGNSAPDKSGLPSDRFSAERTGGSVSTLTIQRTQQEDSAVYLCASSLGQGYTEAFFGQGTRLTVV.

The chain carries TRBV15 and TRBJ2-7, with 8 bases matching TRBD2. Losses at the gene ends were 4 bases for V and 5 bases for J; bases not matched to a gene: 10. The CDR3 loop spans 15 amino acids. Germline CDR1 and CDR2: LNHNV and YYDKDF (reference sequence). The CDR3 coding sequence is TGTGCCACCAGCAATCCCGGGACTAGTACCCACGAGCAGTACTTC. Translating gives CATSNPGTSTHEQYF. Variable domain in full (rest from reference TRBV15 and TRBJ2-7): DAMVIQNPRYQVTQFGKPVTLSCSQTLNHNVMYWYQQKSSQAPKLLFHYYDKDFNNEADTPDNFQSRRPNTSFCFLDIRSPGLGDTAMYLCATSNPGTSTHEQYFGPGTRLTVT.

This clone was observed a handful of times. V gene TRBV27 combines with J gene TRBJ1-2, with TRBD1 matching 10 bases. Germline V gene data show CDR1 as MNHEY and CDR2 as SMNVEV (reference sequence). V lost 6 bases, J lost 7 bases, and 5 bases stayed unmatched. CDR3 size: 13 residues. CDR3 bases: TGTGCCAGCAGGCCGACAGGGGGCACTGGCTACACCTTC. This translates into CASRPTGGTGYTF.

The genes are TRBV10-1 and TRBJ1-3; D unclear. Germline assignment: CDR1 WNHNN and CDR2 SYGVQD (reference sequence). The CDR3 contains 11 residues. The V and J ends lost 6 bases and 4 bases respectively, with 4 bases between them. The CDR3 bases are TGCGCCAGCAGGACAGGAAACACCATATATTTT. It codes for CASRTGNTIYF.